The clone carrying this T cell receptor (beta chain) came up once. Antigen specificity is unknown. The source of the sample is a study of post-analysis software for immune sequencing data. Study details: Courses of disease covered relapsing-remitting, secondary progressive and progressive-relapsing multiple sclerosis. Findings and limits, study-wide: With TRBV5-6, TRBV5-1 and TRBV20-1 included, a handful of TRBV segments were more frequent in patients than in controls.

Carried by the TCR beta cDNA libraries were unique molecular identifiers. TCRdb analysed the PCR reads with MiXCR anew, one entry per CDR3 protein. The sample has under 900,000 distinct CDR3 sequences, approximately 53% seen once. V was shortened by 2 bases and J by 2 bases, with 9 bases between the two germline ends. Germline V lookup: CDR1 SQVTM, CDR2 ANQGSEA. There are 13 residues in the CDR3. The chain couples TRBV29-1 to TRBJ2-5; D gene uncertain. The sample taken for sequencing was blood. The sequence was collected from a girl between 5 and 17 years old with multiple sclerosis. DNA for the CDR3: TGCAGCGTTGAAAGGGAAGAACAAGAGACCCAGTACTTC. Residues: CSVEREEQETQYF.